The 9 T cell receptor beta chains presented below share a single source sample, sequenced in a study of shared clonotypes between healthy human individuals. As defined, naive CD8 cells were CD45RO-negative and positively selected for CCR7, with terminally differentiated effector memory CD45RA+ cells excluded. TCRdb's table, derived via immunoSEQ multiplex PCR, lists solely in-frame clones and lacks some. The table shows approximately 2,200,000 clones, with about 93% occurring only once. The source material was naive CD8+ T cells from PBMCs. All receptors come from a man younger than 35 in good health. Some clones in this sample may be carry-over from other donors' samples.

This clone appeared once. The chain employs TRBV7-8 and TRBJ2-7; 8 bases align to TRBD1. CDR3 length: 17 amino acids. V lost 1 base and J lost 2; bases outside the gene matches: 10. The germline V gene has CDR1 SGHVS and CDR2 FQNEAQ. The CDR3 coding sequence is TGTGCCAGCAGCTTAGGGATCGCAGGACAGGGAACCTACGAGCAGTACTTC. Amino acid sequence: CASSLGIAGQGTYEQYF. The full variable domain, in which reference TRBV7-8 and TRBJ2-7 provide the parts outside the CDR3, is GAGVSQSPRYKVAKRGQDVALRCDPISGHVSLFWYQQALGQGPEFLTYFQNEAQLDKSGLPSDRFFAERPEGSVSTLKIQRTQQEDSAVYLCASSLGIAGQGTYEQYFGPGTRLTVT.

CDR3: CASSSYTPYEQYF. For the CDR3, the DNA is TGTGCCAGCAGCAGCTACACCCCCTACGAGCAGTACTTC. This chain connects TRBV7-2 to TRBJ2-7; unclear D gene. The CDR3 has 13 amino acids. From germline, CDR1 is SGHTA and CDR2 FQGNSA. Trimming stripped 5 bases from V and 2 bases from J, with 10 bases between.

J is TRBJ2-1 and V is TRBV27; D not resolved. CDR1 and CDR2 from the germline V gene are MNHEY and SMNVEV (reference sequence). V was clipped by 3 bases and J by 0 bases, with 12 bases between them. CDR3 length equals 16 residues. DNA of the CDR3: TGTGCCAGCAGTTTTTGGGTTACGGACTCCTACAATGAGCAGTTCTTC. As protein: CASSFWVTDSYNEQFF.

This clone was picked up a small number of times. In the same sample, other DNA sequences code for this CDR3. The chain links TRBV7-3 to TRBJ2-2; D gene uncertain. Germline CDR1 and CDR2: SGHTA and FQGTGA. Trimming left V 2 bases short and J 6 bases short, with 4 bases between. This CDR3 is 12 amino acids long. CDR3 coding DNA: TGTGCCAGCAGCTTAGGGGCCGGGGAGCTGTTTTTT. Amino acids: CASSLGAGELFF. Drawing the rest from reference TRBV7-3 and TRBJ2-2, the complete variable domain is GAGVSQTPSNKVTEKGKYVELRCDPISGHTALYWYRQSLGQGPEFLIYFQGTGAADDSGLPNDRFFAVRPEGSVSTLKIQRTERGDSAVYLCASSLGAGELFFGEGSRLTVL.

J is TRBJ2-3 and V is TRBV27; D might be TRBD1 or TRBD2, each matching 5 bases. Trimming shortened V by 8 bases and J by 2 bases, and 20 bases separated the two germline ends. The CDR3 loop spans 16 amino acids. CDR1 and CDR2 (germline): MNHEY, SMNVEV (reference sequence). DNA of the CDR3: TGTGCCAGCGGCCTGGGACCGAGGGCCTTCACAGATACGCAGTATTTT. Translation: CASGLGPRAFTDTQYF.

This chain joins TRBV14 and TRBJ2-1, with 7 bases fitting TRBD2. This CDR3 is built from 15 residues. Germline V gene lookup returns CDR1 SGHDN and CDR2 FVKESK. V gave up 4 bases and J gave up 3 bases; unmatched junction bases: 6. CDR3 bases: TGTGCCAGCAGCCCAGGACTAGTAATCTACAATGAGCAGTTCTTC. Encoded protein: CASSPGLVIYNEQFF.

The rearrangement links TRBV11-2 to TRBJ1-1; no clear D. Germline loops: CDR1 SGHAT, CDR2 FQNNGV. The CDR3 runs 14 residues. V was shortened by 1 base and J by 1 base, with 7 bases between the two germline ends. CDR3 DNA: TGTGCCAGCAGCTTAGTCGCATCGAACACTGAAGCTTTCTTT. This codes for CASSLVASNTEAFF.

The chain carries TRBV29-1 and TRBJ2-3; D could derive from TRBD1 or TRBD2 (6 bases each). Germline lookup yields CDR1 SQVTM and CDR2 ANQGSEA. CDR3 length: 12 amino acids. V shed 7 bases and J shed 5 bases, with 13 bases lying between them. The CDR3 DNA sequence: TGCAGCGCCTGGGGGGCCGGAGATACGCAGTATTTT. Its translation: CSAWGAGDTQYF.

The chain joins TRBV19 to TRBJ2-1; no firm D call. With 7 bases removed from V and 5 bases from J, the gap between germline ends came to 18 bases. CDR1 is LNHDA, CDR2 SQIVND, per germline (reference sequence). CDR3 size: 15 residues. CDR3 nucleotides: TGTGCCAGTATGGGTCTGAATCTTCTAAACAATGAGCAGTTCTTC. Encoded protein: CASMGLNLLNNEQFF.